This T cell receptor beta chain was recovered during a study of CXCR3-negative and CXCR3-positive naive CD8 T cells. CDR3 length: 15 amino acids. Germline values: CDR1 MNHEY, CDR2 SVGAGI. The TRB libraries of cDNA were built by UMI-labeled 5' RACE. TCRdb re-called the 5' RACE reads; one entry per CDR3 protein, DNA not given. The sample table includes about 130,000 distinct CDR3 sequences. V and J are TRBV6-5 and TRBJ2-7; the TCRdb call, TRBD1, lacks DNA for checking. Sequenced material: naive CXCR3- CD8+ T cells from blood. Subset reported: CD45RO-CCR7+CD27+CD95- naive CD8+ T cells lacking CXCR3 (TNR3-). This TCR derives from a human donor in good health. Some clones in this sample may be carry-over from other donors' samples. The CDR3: CASSVATGVNYEQYF.